The clone carrying this T cell receptor (beta chain) has only a few counts. Using its own MiXCR run on the reads, TCRdb lists one record per CDR3 protein. The repertoire holds over 450,000 distinct CDR3 sequences, with about 10% as singletons. These data originate in a study of T cell repertoires in cytomegalovirus infection. Germline CDR1 is DFQATT and CDR2 is SNEGSKA (reference sequence). The CDR3 consists of 13 residues. Trimming at V came to 5 bases and at J to 4 bases, leaving 0 bases not matched to a gene. V usage is TRBV20-1 and J usage is TRBJ2-7; 15 nucleotides match TRBD2. The sequence was collected from a human donor in good health (CMV status not recorded). Some clones in this sample may be carry-over from other donors' samples. The sequencing sample was made of PBMCs. CDR3 loop: CSAGTSGRYEQYF. The DNA of the CDR3 is TGCAGTGCTGGGACTAGCGGGAGGTACGAGCAGTACTTC.